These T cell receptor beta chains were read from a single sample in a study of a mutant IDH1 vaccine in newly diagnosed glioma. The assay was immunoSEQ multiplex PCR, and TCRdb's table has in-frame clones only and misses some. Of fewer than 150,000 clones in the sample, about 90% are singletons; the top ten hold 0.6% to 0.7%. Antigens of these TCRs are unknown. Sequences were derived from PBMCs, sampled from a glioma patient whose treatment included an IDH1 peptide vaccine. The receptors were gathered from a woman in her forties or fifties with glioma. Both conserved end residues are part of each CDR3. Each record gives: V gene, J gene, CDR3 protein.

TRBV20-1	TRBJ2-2	CSATNTGELFF
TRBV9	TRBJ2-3	CASSVRLAVTDTQYF
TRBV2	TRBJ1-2	CASNRDSNGYTF
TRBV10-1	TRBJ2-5	CASSNLGETQYF
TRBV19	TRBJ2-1	CASRSGRGGDEQFF
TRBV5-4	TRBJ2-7	CASSATYEQYF
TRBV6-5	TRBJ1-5	CASSPQFNSNQPQHF
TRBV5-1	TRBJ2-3	CASSTGLAGITDTQYF
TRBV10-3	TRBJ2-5	CAISGASWGETQYF
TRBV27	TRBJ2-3	CASSSPPDTQYF
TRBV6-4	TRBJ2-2	CASSARVGGGELFF
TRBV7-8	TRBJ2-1	CASSLAGPGADAYNEQFF
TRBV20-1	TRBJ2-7	CSAMQGGEQYF
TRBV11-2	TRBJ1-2	CASSSHGTGYGYTF
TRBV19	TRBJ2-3	CASSISASLAGEGYTQYF
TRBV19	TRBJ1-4	CASSTNREKNEKLFF
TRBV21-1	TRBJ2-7	CASSPAAGGSYEQYF
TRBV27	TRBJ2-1	CASSPRGAEEQFF
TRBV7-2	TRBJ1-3	CASSLNGPTGFSGNTIYF
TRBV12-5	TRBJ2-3	CASGTGQASISTDTQYF